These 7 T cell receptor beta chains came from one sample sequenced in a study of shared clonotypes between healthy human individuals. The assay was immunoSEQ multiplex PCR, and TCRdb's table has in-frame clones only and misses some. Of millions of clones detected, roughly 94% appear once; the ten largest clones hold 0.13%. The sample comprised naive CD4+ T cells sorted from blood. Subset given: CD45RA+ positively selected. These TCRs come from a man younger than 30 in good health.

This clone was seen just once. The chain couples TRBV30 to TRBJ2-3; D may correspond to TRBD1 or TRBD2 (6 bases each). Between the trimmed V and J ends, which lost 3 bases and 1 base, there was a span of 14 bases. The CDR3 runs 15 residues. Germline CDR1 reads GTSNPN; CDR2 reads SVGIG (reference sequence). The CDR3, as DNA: TGTGCCTGGAGGCCATCAGGGGAGGGCACAGATACGCAGTATTTT. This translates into CAWRPSGEGTDTQYF.

Here the CDR3 reads CASSPGQGTVNTEAFF. The CDR3 coding sequence is TGCGCCAGCAGCCCGGGACAGGGAACGGTGAACACTGAAGCTTTCTTT. This chain links TRBV4-1 with TRBJ1-1; TRBD1 matches at 9 bases. The V segment lost 4 bases and the J segment 0 bases; nucleotides outside the gene matches: 6. Germline assignment: CDR1 MGHRA and CDR2 YSYEKL. CDR3 length: 16 amino acids.

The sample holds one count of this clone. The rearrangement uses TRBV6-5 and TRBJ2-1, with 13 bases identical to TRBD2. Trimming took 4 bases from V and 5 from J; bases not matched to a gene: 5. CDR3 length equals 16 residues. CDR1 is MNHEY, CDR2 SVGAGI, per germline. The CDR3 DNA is TGTGCCAGCAGTTCCCGACTAGCGGGAGGACACAATGAGCAGTTCTTC. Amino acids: CASSSRLAGGHNEQFF.

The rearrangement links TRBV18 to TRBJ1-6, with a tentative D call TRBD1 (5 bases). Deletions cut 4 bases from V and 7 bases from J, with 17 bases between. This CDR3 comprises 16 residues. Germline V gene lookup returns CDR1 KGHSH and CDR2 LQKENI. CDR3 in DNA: TGTGCCAGCTCACAAACAGGCGGCAGCTTAAATTCACCCCTCCACTTT. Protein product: CASSQTGGSLNSPLHF.

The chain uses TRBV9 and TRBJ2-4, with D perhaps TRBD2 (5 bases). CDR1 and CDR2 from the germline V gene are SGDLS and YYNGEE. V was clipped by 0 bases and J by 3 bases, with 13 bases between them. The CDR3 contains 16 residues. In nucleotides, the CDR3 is TGTGCCAGCAGCGTAGAAGGGAGTCCCCTCAAAAACATTCAGTACTTC. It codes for CASSVEGSPLKNIQYF.

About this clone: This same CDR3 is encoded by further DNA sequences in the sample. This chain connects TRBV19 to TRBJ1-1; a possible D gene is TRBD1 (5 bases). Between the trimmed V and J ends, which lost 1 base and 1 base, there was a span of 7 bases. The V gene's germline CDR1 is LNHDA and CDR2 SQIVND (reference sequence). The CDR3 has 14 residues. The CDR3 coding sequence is TGTGCCAGTAGTATAGGGCAGGGGAACACTGAAGCTTTCTTT. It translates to CASSIGQGNTEAFF.

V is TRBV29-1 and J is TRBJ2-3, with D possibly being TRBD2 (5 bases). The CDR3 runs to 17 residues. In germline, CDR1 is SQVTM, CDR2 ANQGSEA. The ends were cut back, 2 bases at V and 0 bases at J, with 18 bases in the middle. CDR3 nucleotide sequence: TGCAGCGTTGAAAGTGGCCGGGGAGCCCCTAGCACAGATACGCAGTATTTT. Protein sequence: CSVESGRGAPSTDTQYF.